Below, 22 T cell receptor beta chains from the same sample are listed, as sequenced in a study of blood T cell repertoires in COVID-19 (dated by TCRdb to the early 2020s). The library was built by means of the immunoSEQ multiplex PCR assay. TCRdb holds this immuneACCESS table with in-frame rearrangements only. Some clones are missing; in checked studies, unresolved V genes explain under half, and the rest has no known cause. The sample profile shows 150,000 to 200,000 clones; approximately 86% of them were found once. Around 3% of the sample belongs to the ten largest clones. The sequenced sample was peripheral blood. Receptor source: a man aged 35-49 years with active or convalescent COVID-19.

This rearrangement joins TRBV7-9 to TRBJ1-1; 7 nucleotides agree with TRBD1. The CDR3 loop spans 12 amino acids. Germline assignment: CDR1 SEHNR and CDR2 FQNEAQ (reference sequence). After removal of 2 bases from V and 9 bases from J, the junction contained 3 bases not matched to a gene. The CDR3 sequence is CASSLKDRKAFF. In DNA form, the CDR3 reads TGTGCCAGCAGCTTAAAGGACAGGAAAGCTTTCTTT.

The chain is built from TRBV5-4 and TRBJ2-1, with TRBD2 matching over 10 bases. J was trimmed by 3 bases and V by 0 bases; bases with no gene match: 3. CDR3 length equals 16 residues. The V gene's germline CDR1 is SGHNT and CDR2 YYREEE (reference sequence). The CDR3 nucleotides are TGTGCCAGCAGCTTGGGGTCTAGCGGGGGCTACAATGAGCAGTTCTTC. It codes for CASSLGSSGGYNEQFF.

The V and J genes are TRBV7-6 and TRBJ2-1; TRBD2 matches at 10 bases. This CDR3 contains 17 residues. In germline, CDR1 is SGHVS, CDR2 FNYEAQ. After removal of 2 bases from V and 2 bases from J, the junction contained 6 bases not matched to a gene. The chain's CDR3 is CASSLIATSGTYNEQFF. CDR3 coding DNA: TGTGCCAGCAGCTTAATCGCTACTAGCGGGACCTACAATGAGCAGTTCTTC.

The chain employs TRBV7-8 and TRBJ2-6, with 10 bases that match TRBD1. The germline V gene has CDR1 SGHVS and CDR2 FQNEAQ. The ends lost 4 bases at V and 2 bases at J; junction bases unmatched: 8. CDR3 size: 18 residues. CDR3 nucleotides: TGTGCCAGCAGCTCGGGCCGGGACAGGGGTACTGGGGCCAACGTCCTGACTTTC. Residues: CASSSGRDRGTGANVLTF. The whole variable domain, remainder taken from reference TRBV7-8 and TRBJ2-6, is GAGVSQSPRYKVAKRGQDVALRCDPISGHVSLFWYQQALGQGPEFLTYFQNEAQLDKSGLPSDRFFAERPEGSVSTLKIQRTQQEDSAVYLCASSSGRDRGTGANVLTFGAGSRLTVL.

This clone was seen only once. The chain uses TRBV24-1 and TRBJ2-2, with TRBD1 identical over 9 bases. The germline CDR1 and CDR2 sequences are KGHDR and SFDVKD. The CDR3 spans 14 residues. Losses at the gene ends were 9 bases for V and 5 bases for J; bases not matched to a gene: 6. The CDR3 protein is CATGGTGRTGELFF. The CDR3, as DNA: TGTGCCACCGGAGGGACAGGGCGGACCGGGGAGCTGTTTTTT.

The gene calls are TRBV6-5 and TRBJ2-7, with 8 bases aligning to TRBD1. The CDR3 spans 15 residues. Germline V lookup: CDR1 MNHEY, CDR2 SVGAGI. V lost 6 bases, J lost 2 bases, and 9 bases stayed unmatched. CDR3 DNA: TGTGCCAGCAGCTCGACAGGGGTAGGAACCTACGAGCAGTACTTC. Amino acid sequence: CASSSTGVGTYEQYF.

The DNA of the CDR3 is TGTGCCATCAGTGAGTGGGGGACAGGTCCGGGCGAGCAGTACTTC. This encodes CAISEWGTGPGEQYF. V usage is TRBV10-3 and J usage is TRBJ2-7; TRBD1 aligns across 8 bases. The CDR3 sequence is 15 residues long. Germline V gene sequence: CDR1 ENHRY, CDR2 SYGVKD. V dropped 1 base and J dropped 6; count of bases not matched to a gene: 8.

This chain links TRBV7-3 with TRBJ1-1; D possibly corresponds to TRBD1 (5 bases). The CDR3 is made up of 14 amino acids. Trimming took 2 bases from V and 7 from J, leaving 14 bases between them. CDR1 is SGHTA, CDR2 FQGTGA, per germline. As DNA, the CDR3 is TGTGCCAGCAGCTTAGCCGGGGGTTCGAGTGAAGCTTTCTTT. Its translation is CASSLAGGSSEAFF.

The rearrangement uses TRBV5-1 and TRBJ2-4, with 9 bases lining up with TRBD1. This CDR3 is 14 amino acids long. Trimming removed 2 bases from V and 7 bases from J; junction bases left unmatched: 4. In germline, CDR1 is SGHRS, CDR2 YFSETQ. CDR3 sequence: CASSFSGTGNIQYF. In nucleotides, the CDR3 is TGCGCCAGCAGCTTTTCCGGGACAGGGAACATTCAGTACTTC.

The chain has TRBV30 and TRBJ1-2, with 9 nucleotides matching TRBD1. This CDR3 comprises 13 residues. Looked up from germline, CDR1 is GTSNPN and CDR2 is SVGIG (reference sequence). The ends lost 3 bases at V and 7 bases at J; junction bases unmatched: 6. In DNA form, the CDR3 reads TGTGCCTGGAGCGAAGGGACAGGGACTGGCTACACCTTC. It is translated as CAWSEGTGTGYTF. Looking up the rest from reference TRBV30 and TRBJ1-2 gives the full variable domain: SQTIHQWPATLVQPVGSPLSLECTVEGTSNPNLYWYRQAAGRGLQLLFYSVGIGQISSEVPQNLSASRPQDRQFILSSKKLLLSDSGFYLCAWSEGTGTGYTFGSGTRLTVV.

The CDR3 spells CASSPSGELAETQYF. Here the CDR3 DNA reads TGCGCCAGCAGCCCGAGTGGGGAGCTGGCAGAGACCCAGTACTTC. V and J are TRBV5-1 and TRBJ2-5; tentatively, D is TRBD2 (5 bases). The CDR3 contains 15 residues. In germline, CDR1 is SGHRS, CDR2 YFSETQ. Trimming took off 4 bases at V and 4 bases at J, with 17 bases between the two ends.

V gene TRBV7-9 combines with J gene TRBJ2-3, with 9 bases aligning to TRBD2. Per germline, CDR1 SEHNR and CDR2 FQNEAQ (reference sequence). There are 16 residues in the CDR3. V lost 3 bases to trimming and J lost 4 bases; unmatched junction nucleotides: 8. The chain's CDR3 is CASSLGNSGGPDTQYF. The CDR3 nucleotides read TGTGCCAGCAGCTTGGGGAATAGCGGGGGTCCAGATACGCAGTATTTT.

There are a few counts of this clone. The CDR3 DNA reads TGCGCCAGCAGCCCTGGGACAATAATGAACACTGAAGCTTTCTTT. It yields the protein CASSPGTIMNTEAFF. The chain links TRBV5-1 to TRBJ1-1; a possible D gene is TRBD1 (6 bases). From germline, CDR1 is SGHRS and CDR2 YFSETQ. The CDR3 runs to 15 residues. V was trimmed by 4 bases and J by 0 bases, leaving 13 bases between them.

This clone was detected only a few times. The chain recombines TRBV29-1 with TRBJ1-2, with D possibly matching TRBD1 (5 bases). V was clipped by 7 bases and J by 4 bases, with 16 bases between them. Germline V gene lookup returns CDR1 SQVTM and CDR2 ANQGSEA. There are 13 residues in the CDR3. The CDR3 loop reads CSDVQGNSYGYTF. The CDR3 DNA sequence: TGCAGCGACGTCCAGGGCAACAGCTATGGCTACACCTTC.

As DNA, the CDR3 is TGTGCCAGCAGTTGGGGCGGCACCTTTGAAGCTTTCTTT. It translates to CASSWGGTFEAFF. This rearrangement joins TRBV12-3 or TRBV12-4 to TRBJ1-1, with D tentatively TRBD1 (5 bases). The ends were cut back, 4 bases at V and 7 bases at J, with 13 bases in the middle. The CDR3 extends over 13 amino acids.

The rearrangement uses TRBV5-5 and TRBJ1-2, with a weak D call TRBD1 (6 bases). The CDR3 sequence is 15 residues long. CDR1 and CDR2 (germline): SGHKS, YYEKEE (reference sequence). V was pared by 3 bases and J by 4 bases, with 16 bases between. CDR3 sequence reads: CASSSRTDHSYGYTF. In DNA, the CDR3 is TGTGCCAGCAGCTCGCGGACAGATCATTCCTATGGCTACACCTTC. Based on the CDR3 plus reference TRBV5-5 and TRBJ1-2, the full variable domain is DAGVTQSPTHLIKTRGQQVTLRCSPISGHKSVSWYQQVLGQGPQFIFQYYEKEERGRGNFPDRFSARQFPNYSSELNVNALLLGDSALYLCASSSRTDHSYGYTFGSGTRLTVV.

The CDR3 reads CSVGNPRTEAFF. The CDR3 DNA is TGCAGCGTTGGGAACCCGCGGACTGAAGCTTTCTTT. J is TRBJ1-1 and V is TRBV29-1; no definite D call. This CDR3 comprises 12 residues. CDR1 is SQVTM and CDR2 is ANQGSEA in the germline V gene. Trimming took off 4 bases at V and 5 bases at J, with 11 bases between the two ends.

The DNA for the CDR3 is TGTGCCAGCAGTTTCGTTCAGAATCAGCCCCAGCATTTT. Translated: CASSFVQNQPQHF. V and J are TRBV12-3 or TRBV12-4 and TRBJ1-5; the D is unclear. Trimming removed 3 bases at V and 4 bases at J, with 7 bases between. CDR3 size: 13 residues.

V and J are TRBV5-4 and TRBJ1-2; 8 bases match TRBD1. Germline CDR1 and CDR2: SGHNT and YYREEE (reference sequence). With V trimmed by 3 bases and J by 5 bases, 6 bases remained unmatched. CDR3 length: 14 amino acids. This CDR3 is CASSSQGAGYGYTF. The CDR3 nucleotides read TGTGCCAGCAGCTCCCAGGGGGCTGGATATGGCTACACCTTC. The full variable domain, with the rest looked up from reference TRBV5-4 and TRBJ1-2, is ETGVTQSPTHLIKTRGQQVTLRCSSQSGHNTVSWYQQALGQGPQFIFQYYREEENGRGNFPPRFSGLQFPNYSSELNVNALELDDSALYLCASSSQGAGYGYTFGSGTRLTVV.

This chain links TRBV3-1 (or the pseudogene TRBV3-2) with TRBJ2-5; 13 nucleotides match TRBD2. Losses at the gene ends were 0 bases for V and 5 bases for J; bases not matched to a gene: 3. The CDR3 covers 16 residues. Germline V lookup: CDR1 LGHDT, CDR2 YNNKEL (reference sequence). CDR3 sequence: CASSQEGLAGDETQYF. The CDR3 DNA sequence: TGTGCCAGCAGCCAAGAAGGACTAGCGGGGGACGAGACCCAGTACTTC.

The chain joins TRBV7-9 to TRBJ1-2; D possibly corresponds to TRBD1 (5 bases). The CDR3 loop spans 14 amino acids. Germline V gene sequence: CDR1 SEHNR, CDR2 FQNEAQ (reference sequence). Trimming removed 5 bases from V and 6 bases from J, with 16 bases in between. The CDR3 nucleotides read TGTGCCAGCAGCCTTAGTCAGGGAACGAATGGCTACACCTTC. It encodes CASSLSQGTNGYTF.

This CDR3 reads CASSQDGYRGSGANVLTF. The CDR3 DNA reads as TGCGCCAGCAGCCAAGATGGTTACAGGGGTTCCGGGGCCAACGTCCTGACTTTC. The chain couples TRBV4-3 to TRBJ2-6, with 7 nucleotides matching TRBD1. Trimming took 0 bases from V and 4 from J; bases not matched to a gene: 9. The CDR3 covers 18 residues. Germline V CDR1 and CDR2: LGHNA, YSLEER.